This TCR beta chain came from a study of CD8 T cells in ankylosing spondylitis. The CDR3 runs to 13 residues. V gave up 3 bases and J gave up 2 bases, with 7 bases separating them. Germline assignment: CDR1 MGHDK and CDR2 SYGVNS. General study findings and limits: In peripheral blood, disease-linked CD8+ clones occurred at relatively low frequencies. One TCR beta motif, made up of under ten highly homologous variants, appeared characteristic of ankylosing spondylitis blood. Disease-linked clones were reportedly significantly enriched in matched ankylosing spondylitis synovial fluid.

TCRdb reprocessed the 5' RACE reads with MiXCR, giving one entry per CDR3 protein. The table includes about 200,000 distinct CDR3 sequences, about 7% detected once. This clonotype was recorded at least ten times. Its antigen remains unidentified. The chain is built from TRBV25-1 and TRBJ1-2; D is unresolved. This clonotype originated in a male donor with ankylosing spondylitis. Material: blood, either unsorted or a sorted T cell fraction (not recorded which). CDR3 sequence reads: CASSDSGNYGYTF. The CDR3 DNA is TGTGCCAGCAGTGACTCAGGAAACTATGGCTACACCTTC.